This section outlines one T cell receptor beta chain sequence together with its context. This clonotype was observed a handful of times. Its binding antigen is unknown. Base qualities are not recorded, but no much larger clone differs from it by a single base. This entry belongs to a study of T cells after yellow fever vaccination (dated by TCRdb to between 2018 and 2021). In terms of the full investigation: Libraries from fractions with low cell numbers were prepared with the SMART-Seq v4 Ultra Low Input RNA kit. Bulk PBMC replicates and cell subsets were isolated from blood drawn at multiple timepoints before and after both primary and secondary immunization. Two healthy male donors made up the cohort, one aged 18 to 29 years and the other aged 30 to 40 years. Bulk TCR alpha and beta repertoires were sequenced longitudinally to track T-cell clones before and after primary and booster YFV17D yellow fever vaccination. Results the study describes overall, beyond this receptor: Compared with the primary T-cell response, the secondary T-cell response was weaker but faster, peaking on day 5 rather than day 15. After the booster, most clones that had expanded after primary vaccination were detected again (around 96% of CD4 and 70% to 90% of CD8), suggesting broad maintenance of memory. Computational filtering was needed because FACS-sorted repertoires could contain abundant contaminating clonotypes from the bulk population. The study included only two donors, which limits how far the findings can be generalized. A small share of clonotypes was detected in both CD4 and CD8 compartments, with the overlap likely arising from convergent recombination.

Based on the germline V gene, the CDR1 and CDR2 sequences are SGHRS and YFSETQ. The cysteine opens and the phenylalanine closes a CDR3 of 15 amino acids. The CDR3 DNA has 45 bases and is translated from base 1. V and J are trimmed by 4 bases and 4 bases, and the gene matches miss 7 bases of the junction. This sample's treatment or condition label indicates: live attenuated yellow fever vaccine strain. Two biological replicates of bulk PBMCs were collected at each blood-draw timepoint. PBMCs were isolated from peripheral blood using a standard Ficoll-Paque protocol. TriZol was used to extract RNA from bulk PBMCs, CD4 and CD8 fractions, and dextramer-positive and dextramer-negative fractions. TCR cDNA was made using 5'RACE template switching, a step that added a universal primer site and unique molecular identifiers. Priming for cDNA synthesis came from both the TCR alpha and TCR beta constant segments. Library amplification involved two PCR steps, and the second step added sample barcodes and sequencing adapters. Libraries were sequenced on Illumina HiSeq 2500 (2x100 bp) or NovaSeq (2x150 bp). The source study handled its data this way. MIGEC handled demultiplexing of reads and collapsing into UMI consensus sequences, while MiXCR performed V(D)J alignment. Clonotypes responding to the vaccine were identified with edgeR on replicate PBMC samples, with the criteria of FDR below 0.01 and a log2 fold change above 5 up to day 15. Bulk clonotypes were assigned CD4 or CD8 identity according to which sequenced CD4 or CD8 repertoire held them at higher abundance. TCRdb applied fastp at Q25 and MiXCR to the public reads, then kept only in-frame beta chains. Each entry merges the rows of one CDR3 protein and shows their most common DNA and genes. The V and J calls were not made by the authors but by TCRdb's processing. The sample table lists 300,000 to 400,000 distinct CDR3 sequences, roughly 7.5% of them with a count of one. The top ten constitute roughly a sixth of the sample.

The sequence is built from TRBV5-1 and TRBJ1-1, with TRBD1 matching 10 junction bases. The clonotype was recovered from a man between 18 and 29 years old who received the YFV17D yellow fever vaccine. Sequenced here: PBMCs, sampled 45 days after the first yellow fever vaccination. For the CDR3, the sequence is CASSQDRGWFTEAFF. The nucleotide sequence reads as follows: TGCGCCAGCAGCCAGGACAGGGGGTGGTTCACTGAAGCTTTCTTT.